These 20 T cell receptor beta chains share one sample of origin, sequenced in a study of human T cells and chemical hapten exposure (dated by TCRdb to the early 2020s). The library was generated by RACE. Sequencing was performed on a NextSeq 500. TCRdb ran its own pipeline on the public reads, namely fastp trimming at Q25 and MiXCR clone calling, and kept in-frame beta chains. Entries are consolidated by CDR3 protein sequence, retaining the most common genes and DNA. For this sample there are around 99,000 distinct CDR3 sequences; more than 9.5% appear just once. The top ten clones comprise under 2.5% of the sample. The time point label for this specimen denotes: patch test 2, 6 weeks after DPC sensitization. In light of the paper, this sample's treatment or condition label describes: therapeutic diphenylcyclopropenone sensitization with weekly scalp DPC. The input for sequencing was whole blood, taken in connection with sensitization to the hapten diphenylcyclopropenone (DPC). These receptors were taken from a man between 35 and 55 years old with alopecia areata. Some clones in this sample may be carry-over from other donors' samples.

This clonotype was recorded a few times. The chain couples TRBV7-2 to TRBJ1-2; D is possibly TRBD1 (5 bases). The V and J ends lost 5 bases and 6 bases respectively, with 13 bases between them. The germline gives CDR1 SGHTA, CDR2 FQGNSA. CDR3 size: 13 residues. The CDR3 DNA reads TGTGCCAGCAGCGCGGGACGCCCCGATGGCTACACCTTC. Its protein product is CASSAGRPDGYTF.

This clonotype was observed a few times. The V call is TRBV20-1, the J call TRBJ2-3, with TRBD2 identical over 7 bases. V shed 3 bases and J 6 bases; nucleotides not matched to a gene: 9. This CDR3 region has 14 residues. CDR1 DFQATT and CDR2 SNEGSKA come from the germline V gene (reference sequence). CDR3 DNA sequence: TGCAGTGCTAGTGGAGCGGGAATTCGTGATACGCAGTATTTT. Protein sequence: CSASGAGIRDTQYF.

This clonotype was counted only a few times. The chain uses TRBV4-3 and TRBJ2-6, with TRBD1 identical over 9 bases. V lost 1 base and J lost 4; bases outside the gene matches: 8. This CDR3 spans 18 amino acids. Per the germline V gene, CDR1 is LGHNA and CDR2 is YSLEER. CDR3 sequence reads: CASSQALRTGAGANVLTF. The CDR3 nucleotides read TGCGCCAGCAGCCAAGCACTTCGGACAGGGGCCGGGGCCAACGTCCTGACTTTC.

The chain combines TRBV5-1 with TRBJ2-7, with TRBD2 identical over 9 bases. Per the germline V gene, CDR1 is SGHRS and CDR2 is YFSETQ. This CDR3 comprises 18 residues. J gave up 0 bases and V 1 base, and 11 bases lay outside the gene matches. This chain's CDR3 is CASSLNSGGGRASYEQYF. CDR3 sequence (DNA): TGCGCCAGCAGCTTGAATTCCGGTGGCGGGAGGGCCTCCTACGAGCAGTACTTC.

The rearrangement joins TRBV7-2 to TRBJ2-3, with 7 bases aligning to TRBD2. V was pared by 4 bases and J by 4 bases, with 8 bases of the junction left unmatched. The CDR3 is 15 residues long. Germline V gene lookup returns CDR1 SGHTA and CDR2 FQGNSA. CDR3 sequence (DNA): TGTGCCAGCAGCTCCGCTAGCGGAAGGGCAGATACGCAGTATTTT. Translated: CASSSASGRADTQYF.

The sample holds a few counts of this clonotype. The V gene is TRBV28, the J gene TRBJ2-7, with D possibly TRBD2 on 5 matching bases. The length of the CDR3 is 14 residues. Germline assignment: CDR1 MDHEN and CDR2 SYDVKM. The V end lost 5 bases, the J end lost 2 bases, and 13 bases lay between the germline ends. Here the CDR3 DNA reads TGTGCCAGCAGTGACACCGGGATCACCTACGAGCAGTACTTC. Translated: CASSDTGITYEQYF.

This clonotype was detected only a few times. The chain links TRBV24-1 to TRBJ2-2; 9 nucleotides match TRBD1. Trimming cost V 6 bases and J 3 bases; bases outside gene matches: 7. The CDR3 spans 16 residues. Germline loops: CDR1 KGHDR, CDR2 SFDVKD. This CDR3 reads CATSLSTGGYTGELFF. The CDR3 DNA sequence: TGTGCCACCAGTTTATCGACAGGGGGTTACACCGGGGAGCTGTTTTTT.

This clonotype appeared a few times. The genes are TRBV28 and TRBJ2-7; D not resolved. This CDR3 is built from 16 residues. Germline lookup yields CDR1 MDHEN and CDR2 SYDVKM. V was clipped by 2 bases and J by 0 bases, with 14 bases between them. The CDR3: CASSLAGQSTSYEQYF. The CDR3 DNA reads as TGTGCCAGCAGTTTAGCCGGGCAGTCAACCTCCTACGAGCAGTACTTC. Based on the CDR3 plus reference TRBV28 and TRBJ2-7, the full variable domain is DVKVTQSSRYLVKRTGEKVFLECVQDMDHENMFWYRQDPGLGLRLIYFSYDVKMKEKGDIPEGYSVSREKKERFSLILESASTNQTSMYLCASSLAGQSTSYEQYFGPGTRLTVT.

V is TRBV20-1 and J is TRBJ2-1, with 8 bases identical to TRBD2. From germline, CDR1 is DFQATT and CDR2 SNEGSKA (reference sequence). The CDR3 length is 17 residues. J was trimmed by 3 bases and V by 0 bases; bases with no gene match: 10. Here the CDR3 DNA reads TGCAGTGCTAGAGATCAAGCGGGAGTCATAGGCTACAATGAGCAGTTCTTC. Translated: CSARDQAGVIGYNEQFF.

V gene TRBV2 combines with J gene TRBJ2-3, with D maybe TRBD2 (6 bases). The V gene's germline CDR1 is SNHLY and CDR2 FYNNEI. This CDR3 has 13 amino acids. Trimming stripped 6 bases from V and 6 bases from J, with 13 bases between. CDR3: CASRAEGLDTQYF. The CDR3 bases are TGTGCCAGCAGGGCGGAGGGACTGGATACGCAGTATTTT.

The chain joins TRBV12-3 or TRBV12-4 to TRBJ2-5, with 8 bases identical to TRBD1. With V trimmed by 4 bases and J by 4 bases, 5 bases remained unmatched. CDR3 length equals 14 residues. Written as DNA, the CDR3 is TGTGCCAGCAGTTCCGGACAGGGAAGAGAGACCCAGTACTTC. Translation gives CASSSGQGRETQYF.

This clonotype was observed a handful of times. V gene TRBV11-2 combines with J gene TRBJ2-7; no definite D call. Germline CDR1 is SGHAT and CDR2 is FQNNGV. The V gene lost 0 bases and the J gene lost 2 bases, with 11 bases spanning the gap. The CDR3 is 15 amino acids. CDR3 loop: CASSLDLARTYEQYV. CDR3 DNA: TGTGCCAGCAGCTTAGATCTTGCCAGGACCTACGAGCAGTACGTC.

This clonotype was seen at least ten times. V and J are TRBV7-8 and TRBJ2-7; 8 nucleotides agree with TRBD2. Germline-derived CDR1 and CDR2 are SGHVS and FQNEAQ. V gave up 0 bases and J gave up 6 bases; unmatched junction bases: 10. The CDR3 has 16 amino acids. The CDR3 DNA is TGTGCCAGCAGCTTAGCCGGGAATGCGGGAGGTTCCGAGCAGTACGTC. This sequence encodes CASSLAGNAGGSEQYV.

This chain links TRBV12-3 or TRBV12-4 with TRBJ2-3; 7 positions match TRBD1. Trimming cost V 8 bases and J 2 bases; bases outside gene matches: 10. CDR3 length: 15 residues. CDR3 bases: TGTGCCAGCGAGGACAGGAATCGCCTCACAGATACGCAGTATTTT. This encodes CASEDRNRLTDTQYF.

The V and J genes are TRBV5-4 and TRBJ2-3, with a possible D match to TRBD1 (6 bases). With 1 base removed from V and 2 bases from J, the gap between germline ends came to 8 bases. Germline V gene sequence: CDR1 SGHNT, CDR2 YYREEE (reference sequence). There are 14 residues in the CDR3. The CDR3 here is CASSLQGTTDTQYF. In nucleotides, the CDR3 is TGTGCCAGCAGCTTGCAGGGGACCACAGATACGCAGTATTTT.

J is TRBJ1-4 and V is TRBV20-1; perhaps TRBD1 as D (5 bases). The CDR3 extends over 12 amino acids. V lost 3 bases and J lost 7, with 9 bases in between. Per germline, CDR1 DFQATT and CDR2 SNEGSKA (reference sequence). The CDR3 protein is CSARQRGEKLFF. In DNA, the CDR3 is TGCAGTGCTAGGCAAAGGGGTGAAAAACTGTTTTTT.

CDR3 loop: CASSLTGRSSYNSPLHF. DNA of the CDR3: TGTGCCAGCAGCTTAACCGGACGGAGCTCCTATAATTCACCCCTCCACTTT. The chain recombines TRBV7-2 with TRBJ1-6; D not certain. Trimming pared 2 bases from V and 0 bases from J, leaving 11 bases between. This CDR3 comprises 17 residues. In germline, CDR1 is SGHTA, CDR2 FQGNSA.

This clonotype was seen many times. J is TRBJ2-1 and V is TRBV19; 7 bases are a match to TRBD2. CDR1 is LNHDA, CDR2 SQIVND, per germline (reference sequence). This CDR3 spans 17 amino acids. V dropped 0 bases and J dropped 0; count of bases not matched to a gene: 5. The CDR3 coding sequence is TGTGCCAGTAGTATAGATTGGGGCGGGAGCTCCTACAATGAGCAGTTCTTC. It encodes CASSIDWGGSSYNEQFF.

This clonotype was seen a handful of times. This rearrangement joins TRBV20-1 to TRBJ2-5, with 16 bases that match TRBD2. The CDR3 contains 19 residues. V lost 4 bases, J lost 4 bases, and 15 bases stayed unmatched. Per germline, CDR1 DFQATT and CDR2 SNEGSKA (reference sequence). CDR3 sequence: CSATPPTGTSGRARETQYF. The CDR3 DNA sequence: TGCAGTGCTACCCCCCCAACCGGGACTAGCGGGAGGGCCAGAGAGACCCAGTACTTC.

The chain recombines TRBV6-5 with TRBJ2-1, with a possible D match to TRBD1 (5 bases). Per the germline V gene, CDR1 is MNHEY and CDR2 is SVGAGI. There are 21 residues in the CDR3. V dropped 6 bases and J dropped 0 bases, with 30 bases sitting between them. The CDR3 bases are TGTGCCAGCAGACCCGTAACAGAGCCCCGAGTGATTAGGGGCTCCTACAATGAGCAGTTCTTC. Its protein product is CASRPVTEPRVIRGSYNEQFF.